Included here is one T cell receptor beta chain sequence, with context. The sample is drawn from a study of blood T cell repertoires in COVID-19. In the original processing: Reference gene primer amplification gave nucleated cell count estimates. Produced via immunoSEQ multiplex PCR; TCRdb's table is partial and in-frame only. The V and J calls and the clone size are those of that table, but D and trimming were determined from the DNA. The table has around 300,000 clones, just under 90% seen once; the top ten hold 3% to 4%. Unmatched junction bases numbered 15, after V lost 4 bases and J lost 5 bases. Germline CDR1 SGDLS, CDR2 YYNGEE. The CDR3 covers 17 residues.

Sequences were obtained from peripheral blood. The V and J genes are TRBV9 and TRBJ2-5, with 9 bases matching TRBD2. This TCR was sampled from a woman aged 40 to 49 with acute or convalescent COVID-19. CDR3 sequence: CASSSPVSRGGAETQYF. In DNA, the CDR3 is TGTGCCAGCAGCTCGCCGGTGTCGCGGGGGGGAGCGGAGACCCAGTACTTC.